This TCR beta chain was captured by sequencing in a study of tumor-infiltrating lymphocytes in primary liver carcinoma. Study as a whole: Surgeons treated the primary liver carcinoma of the patients by surgical resection. Lesions, classed as T1-T3 N0M0, spanned about 4.2 to 11 cm across.

Researchers generated TCR beta cDNA from about 460 ng of total RNA, relying on a constant-region primer. Each TCR beta library was derived from three nested multiplex PCR rounds that employed slightly modified ARM-PCR. A C-beta reverse primer was combined with TRBV1-TRBV30 forward primers in the first two PCR rounds, and each round had roughly 11 cycles. TCRdb re-derived calls from the multiplex PCR reads in MiXCR, one entry per CDR3 protein. The sample includes a few hundred thousand distinct CDR3 sequences, roughly three fifths of them seen just once. Germline DNA was extracted alongside blood RNA, which was obtained from unsorted whole blood. None of the patients had received treatment, and all had chronic HBV infection. The length of the CDR3 is 14 residues. The V gene's germline CDR1 is MNHEY and CDR2 SVGEGT. The germline V and J ends were trimmed by 5 bases and 6 bases, with 14 bases remaining between them.

General study findings and limits: Tumor region pairs showed greater overlap than either tumor-adjacent or tumor-blood pairs did.

The sample holds many counts of this clonotype. Antigen unknown. This chain joins TRBV6-2 or TRBV6-3 and TRBJ2-1; tentatively, D is TRBD2 (6 bases). The sample comprised peripheral blood. This receptor was taken from a woman aged 25 to 39 with primary liver carcinoma and hepatitis B virus infection. This CDR3 is CASSPGGVPNEQFF. CDR3 in DNA: TGTGCCAGCAGTCCCGGGGGAGTCCCCAATGAGCAGTTCTTC.